Presented here are 5 T cell receptor beta chains from one specimen sequenced in a study of monozygotic twins with inflammatory bowel disease. TCRdb re-called the 5' RACE reads; one entry per CDR3 protein, DNA not given. In total, the table holds about 210,000 distinct CDR3 sequences. Sequencing was performed on blood. The receptors here all came from a human donor with ulcerative colitis or Crohn's disease, or a healthy co-twin of an affected twin (not recorded which).

The V call is TRBV7-8, the J call TRBJ2-5; checking the TCRdb D call of TRBD1 is not possible without DNA. The CDR3 runs to 15 residues. Germline-derived CDR1 and CDR2 are SGHVS and FQNEAQ. CDR3 sequence: CASSSTGGLGQAQYF.

The chain couples TRBV5-5 to TRBJ2-2. Germline values: CDR1 SGHKS, CDR2 YYEKEE (reference sequence). The CDR3 sequence is 13 residues long. The CDR3: CASSLWNTGELFF.

The chain recombines TRBV5-1 with TRBJ1-2. The CDR3 sequence is 19 residues long. CDR1 and CDR2 (germline): SGHRS, YFSETQ. The CDR3 sequence: CASSSGGGGTDRFNYGYTF.

V and J are TRBV12-5 and TRBJ2-4. Germline CDR1 and CDR2: LGHNT and FRNRAP. The CDR3 has 15 amino acids. The CDR3 loop reads CASGLAQAVGNIQYF. Full variable domain (missing parts from reference TRBV12-5 and TRBJ2-4): DARVTQTPRHKVTEMGQEVTMRCQPILGHNTVFWYRQTMMQGLELLAYFRNRAPLDDSGMPKDRFSAEMPDATLATLKIQPSEPRDSAVYFCASGLAQAVGNIQYFGAGTRLSVL.

This sequence joins TRBV18 and TRBJ2-3; there is no DNA to check the TCRdb D call of TRBD1. The V gene's germline CDR1 is KGHSH and CDR2 LQKENI. This CDR3 spans 15 amino acids. The chain's CDR3 is CASSPPARGGDTQYF.